The rows below give T cell receptor beta chains drawn from one sample of a study of T cell repertoires in cytomegalovirus infection. TCRdb fed the reads into MiXCR, producing one record per CDR3 protein. This table holds roughly 570,000 distinct CDR3 sequences, over 35% found once. These receptors have no known antigen. The sample in question was cultured PBMCs, obtained from culture after CMV antigen stimulation. All receptors come from a human donor in good health (CMV status not recorded). Some clones in this sample may be carry-over from other donors' samples. Each CDR3 is given without its conserved first and last residue. A D gene is named only where the DNA matches it firmly.

D: NA; J: TRBJ2-3; V: TRBV7-2; CDR3: ASSSLCDRKDTDTQY
D: NA; J: TRBJ2-2; V: TRBV7-2; CDR3: ASSLSGGELF
D: NA; J: TRBJ2-1; V: TRBV12-3/TRBV12-4; CDR3: ASSLWDRSYNEQF
D: NA; J: TRBJ2-3; V: TRBV5-1; CDR3: ASSARGATSTDTQY
D: NA; J: TRBJ1-5; V: TRBV6-1; CDR3: ASSGVGQPQH
D: NA; J: TRBJ1-5; V: TRBV7-4; CDR3: ASSAPTLRVGTFNQPQH
D: NA; J: TRBJ2-3; V: TRBV7-9; CDR3: ASSLQGNTDTQY
D: TRBD2; J: TRBJ2-3; V: TRBV6-5; CDR3: ASSLRTSGKSTDTQY
D: NA; J: TRBJ2-1; V: TRBV4-1; CDR3: ASSPRPLSGLGNEQF
D: NA; J: TRBJ2-5; V: TRBV30; CDR3: AWSVQETQY
D: NA; J: TRBJ2-6; V: TRBV7-4; CDR3: ASSRSTGANVLT
D: NA; J: TRBJ2-5; V: TRBV6-8; CDR3: ASSYTGETQY
D: NA; J: TRBJ1-5; V: TRBV12-3/TRBV12-4; CDR3: ASSLGPGENQPQH
D: TRBD1; J: TRBJ1-1; V: TRBV7-8; CDR3: AFQGGTEAF
D: NA; J: TRBJ2-5; V: TRBV6-2/TRBV6-3; CDR3: ASSYSERRPYQETQY
D: TRBD1; J: TRBJ1-5; V: TRBV12-3/TRBV12-4; CDR3: ASSPQGQYNQPQH
D: NA; J: TRBJ2-6; V: TRBV7-2; CDR3: ASRRELSGANVLT
D: TRBD1; J: TRBJ2-5; V: TRBV7-2; CDR3: ASSKDRGIETQY